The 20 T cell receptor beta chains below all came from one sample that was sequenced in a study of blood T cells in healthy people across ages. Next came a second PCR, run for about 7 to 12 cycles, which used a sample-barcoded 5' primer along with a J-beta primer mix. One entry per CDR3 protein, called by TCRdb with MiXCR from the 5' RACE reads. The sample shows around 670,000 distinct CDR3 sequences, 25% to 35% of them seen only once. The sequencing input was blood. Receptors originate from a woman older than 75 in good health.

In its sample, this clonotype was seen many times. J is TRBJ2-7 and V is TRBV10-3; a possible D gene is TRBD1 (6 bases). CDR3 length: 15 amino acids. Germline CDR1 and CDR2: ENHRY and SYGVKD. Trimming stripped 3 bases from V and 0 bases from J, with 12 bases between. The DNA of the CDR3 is TGTGCCATCAGTGACCCGGGACAAATCTCCTACGAGCAGTACTTC. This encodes CAISDPGQISYEQYF.

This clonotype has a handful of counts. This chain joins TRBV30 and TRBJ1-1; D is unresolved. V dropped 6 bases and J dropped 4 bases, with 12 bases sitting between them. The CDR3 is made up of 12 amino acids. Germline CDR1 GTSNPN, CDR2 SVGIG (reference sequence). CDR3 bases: TGTGCCTGCTTCTCCGGGCCCACTGAAGCTTTCTTT. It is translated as CACFSGPTEAFF. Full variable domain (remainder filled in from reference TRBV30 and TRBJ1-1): SQTIHQWPATLVQPVGSPLSLECTVEGTSNPNLYWYRQAAGRGLQLLFYSVGIGQISSEVPQNLSASRPQDRQFILSSKKLLLSDSGFYLCACFSGPTEAFFGQGTRLTVV.

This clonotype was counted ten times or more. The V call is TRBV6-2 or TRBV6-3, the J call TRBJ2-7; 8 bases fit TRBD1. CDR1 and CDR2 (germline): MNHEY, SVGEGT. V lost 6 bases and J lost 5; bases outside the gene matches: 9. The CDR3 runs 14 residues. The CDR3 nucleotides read TGTGCCAGCAGCAACAGGGGGAACCTCGACGAGCAGTACTTC. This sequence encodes CASSNRGNLDEQYF.

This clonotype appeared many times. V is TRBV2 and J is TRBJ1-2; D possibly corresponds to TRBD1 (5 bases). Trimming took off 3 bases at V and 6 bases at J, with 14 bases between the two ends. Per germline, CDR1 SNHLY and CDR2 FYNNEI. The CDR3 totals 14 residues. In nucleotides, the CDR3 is TGTGCCAGCAGTGAGATGAGAGGGGCGCATGGCTACACCTTC. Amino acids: CASSEMRGAHGYTF.

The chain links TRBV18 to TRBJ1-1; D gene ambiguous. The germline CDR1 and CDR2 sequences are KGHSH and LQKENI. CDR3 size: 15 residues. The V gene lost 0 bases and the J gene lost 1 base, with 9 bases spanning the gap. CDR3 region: CASSPPSQSNTEAFF. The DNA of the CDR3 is TGTGCCAGCTCACCACCGAGCCAGTCGAACACTGAAGCTTTCTTT.

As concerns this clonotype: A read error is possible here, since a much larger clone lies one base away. CDR3: CAWSSGRGGYTF. CDR3 coding DNA: TGTGCCTGGAGTAGTGGGCGAGGTGGCTACACCTTC. This chain uses TRBV30 with TRBJ1-2, with D uncertain. Germline V gene lookup returns CDR1 GTSNPN and CDR2 SVGIG (reference sequence). This CDR3 is 12 amino acids long. The V and J ends lost 2 bases and 7 bases respectively, with 11 bases between them.

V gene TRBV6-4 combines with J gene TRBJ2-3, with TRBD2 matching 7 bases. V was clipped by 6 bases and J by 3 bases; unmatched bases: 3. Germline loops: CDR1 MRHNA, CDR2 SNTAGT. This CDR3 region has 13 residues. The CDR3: CASRQAGTDTQYF. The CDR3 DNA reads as TGTGCCAGCAGGCAAGCGGGGACAGATACGCAGTATTTT.

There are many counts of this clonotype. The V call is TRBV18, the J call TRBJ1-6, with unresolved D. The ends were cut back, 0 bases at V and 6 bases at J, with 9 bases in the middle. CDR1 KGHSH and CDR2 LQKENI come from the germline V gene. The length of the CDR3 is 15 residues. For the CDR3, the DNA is TGTGCCAGCTCACCACCGTCGGGGATTAATTCACCCCTCCACTTT. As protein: CASSPPSGINSPLHF.

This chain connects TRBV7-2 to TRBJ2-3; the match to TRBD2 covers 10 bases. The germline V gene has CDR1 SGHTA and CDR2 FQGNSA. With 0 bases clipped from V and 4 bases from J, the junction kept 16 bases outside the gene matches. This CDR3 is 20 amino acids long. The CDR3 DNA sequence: TGTGCCAGCAGCTTAGCGAGTTTAGCGGGGGGCTTCCGTCTGTCAGATACGCAGTATTTT. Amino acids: CASSLASLAGGFRLSDTQYF.

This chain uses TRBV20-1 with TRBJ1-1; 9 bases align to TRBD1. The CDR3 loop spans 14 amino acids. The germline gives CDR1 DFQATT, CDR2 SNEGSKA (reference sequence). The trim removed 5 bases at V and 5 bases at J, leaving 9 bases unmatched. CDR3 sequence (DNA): TGCAGTGCTCCCGCCCCGGGACAGGGAACTGAAGCTTTCTTT. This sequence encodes CSAPAPGQGTEAFF.

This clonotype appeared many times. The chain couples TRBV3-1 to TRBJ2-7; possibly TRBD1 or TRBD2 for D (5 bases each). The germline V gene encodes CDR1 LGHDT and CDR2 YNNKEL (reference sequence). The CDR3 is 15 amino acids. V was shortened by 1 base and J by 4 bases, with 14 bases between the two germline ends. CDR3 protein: CASSQGPGSFYEQYF. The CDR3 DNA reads TGTGCCAGCAGCCAAGGGCCAGGGAGTTTTTACGAGCAGTACTTC.

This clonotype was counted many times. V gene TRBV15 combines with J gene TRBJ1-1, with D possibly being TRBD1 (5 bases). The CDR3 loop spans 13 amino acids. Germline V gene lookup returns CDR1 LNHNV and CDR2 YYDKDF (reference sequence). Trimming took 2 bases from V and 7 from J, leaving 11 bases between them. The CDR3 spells CATSRWGDGEAFF. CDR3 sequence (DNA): TGTGCCACCAGCAGATGGGGGGACGGTGAAGCTTTCTTT. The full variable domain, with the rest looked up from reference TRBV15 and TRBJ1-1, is DAMVIQNPRYQVTQFGKPVTLSCSQTLNHNVMYWYQQKSSQAPKLLFHYYDKDFNNEADTPDNFQSRRPNTSFCFLDIRSPGLGDTAMYLCATSRWGDGEAFFGQGTRLTVV.

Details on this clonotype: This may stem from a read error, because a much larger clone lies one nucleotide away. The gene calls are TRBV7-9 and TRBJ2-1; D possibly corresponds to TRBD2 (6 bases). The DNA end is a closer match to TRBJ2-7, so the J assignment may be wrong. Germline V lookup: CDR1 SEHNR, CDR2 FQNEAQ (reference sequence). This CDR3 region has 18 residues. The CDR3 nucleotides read TGTGCCAGCAGCCTATCGCCGCGCGGGGTTCACTCCTACAATGAGCAGTACTTC. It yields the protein CASSLSPRGVHSYNEQYF.

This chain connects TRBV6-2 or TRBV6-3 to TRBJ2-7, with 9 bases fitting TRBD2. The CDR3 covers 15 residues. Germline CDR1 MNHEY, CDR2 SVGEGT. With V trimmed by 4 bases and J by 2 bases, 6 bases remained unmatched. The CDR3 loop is CASSWASGNTYEQYF. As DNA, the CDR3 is TGTGCCAGCAGTTGGGCTAGCGGGAACACCTACGAGCAGTACTTC.

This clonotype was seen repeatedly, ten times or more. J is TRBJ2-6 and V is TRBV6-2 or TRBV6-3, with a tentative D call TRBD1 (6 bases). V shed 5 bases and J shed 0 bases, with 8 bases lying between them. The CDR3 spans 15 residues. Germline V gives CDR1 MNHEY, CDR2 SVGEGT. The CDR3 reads CASSLRGSGANVLTF. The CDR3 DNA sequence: TGTGCCAGCAGTCTCAGGGGCTCTGGGGCCAACGTCCTGACTTTC.

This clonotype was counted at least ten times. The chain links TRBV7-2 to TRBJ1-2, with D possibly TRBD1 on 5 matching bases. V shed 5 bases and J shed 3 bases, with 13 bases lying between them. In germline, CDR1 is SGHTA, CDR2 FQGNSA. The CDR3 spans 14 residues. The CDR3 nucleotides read TGTGCCAGCAGCCCCCCGGGACCCTACTATGGCTACACCTTC. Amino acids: CASSPPGPYYGYTF.

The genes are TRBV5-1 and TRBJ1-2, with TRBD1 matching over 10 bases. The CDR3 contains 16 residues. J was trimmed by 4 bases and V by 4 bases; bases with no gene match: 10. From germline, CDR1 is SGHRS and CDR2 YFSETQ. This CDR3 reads CASSPTDRGFGYGYTF. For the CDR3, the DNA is TGCGCCAGCAGCCCTACGGACAGGGGGTTCGGCTATGGCTACACCTTC.

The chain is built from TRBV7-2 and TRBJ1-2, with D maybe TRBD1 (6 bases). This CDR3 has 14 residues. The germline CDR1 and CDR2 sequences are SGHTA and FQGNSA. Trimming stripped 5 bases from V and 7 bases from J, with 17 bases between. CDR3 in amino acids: CASSPGAGKAGYTF. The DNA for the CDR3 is TGTGCCAGCAGCCCGGGGGCAGGGAAGGCTGGCTACACCTTC. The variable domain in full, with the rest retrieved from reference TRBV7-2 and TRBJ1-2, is GAGVSQSPSNKVTEKGKDVELRCDPISGHTALYWYRQSLGQGLEFLIYFQGNSAPDKSGLPSDRFSAERTGGSVSTLTIQRTQQEDSAVYLCASSPGAGKAGYTFGSGTRLTVV.

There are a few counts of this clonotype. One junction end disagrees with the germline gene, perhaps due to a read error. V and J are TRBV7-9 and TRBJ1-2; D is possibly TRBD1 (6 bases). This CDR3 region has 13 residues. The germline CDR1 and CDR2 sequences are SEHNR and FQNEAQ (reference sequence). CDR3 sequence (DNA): TGTGCCGGCAGCCCGGACAGAAACTATGGCTACACCTTC. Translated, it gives CAGSPDRNYGYTF.

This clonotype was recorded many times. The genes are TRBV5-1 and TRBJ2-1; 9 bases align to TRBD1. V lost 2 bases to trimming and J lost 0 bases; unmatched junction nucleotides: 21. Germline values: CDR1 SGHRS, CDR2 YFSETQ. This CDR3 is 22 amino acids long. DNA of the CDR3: TGCGCCAGCAGCTTCGGGGACAGGGCTACACTCAATCGTCGCCGCTCCTACAATGAGCAGTTCTTC. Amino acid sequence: CASSFGDRATLNRRRSYNEQFF.